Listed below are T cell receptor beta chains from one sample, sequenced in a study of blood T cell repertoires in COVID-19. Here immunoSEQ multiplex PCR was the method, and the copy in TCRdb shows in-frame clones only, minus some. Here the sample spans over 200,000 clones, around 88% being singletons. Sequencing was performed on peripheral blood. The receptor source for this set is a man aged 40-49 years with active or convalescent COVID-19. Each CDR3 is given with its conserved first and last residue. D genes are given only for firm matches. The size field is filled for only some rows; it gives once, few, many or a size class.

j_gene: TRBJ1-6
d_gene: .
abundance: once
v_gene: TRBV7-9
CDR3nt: TGTGCCAGCAGCTCCCAGGGGCATTCACCCCTCCACTTT
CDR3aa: CASSSQGHSPLHF

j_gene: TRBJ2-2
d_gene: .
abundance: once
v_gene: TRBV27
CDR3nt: TGTGCCAGCAGTCCTCGGGGTAGCGTGAGGGGGGAGCTGTTTTTT
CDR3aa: CASSPRGSVRGELFF

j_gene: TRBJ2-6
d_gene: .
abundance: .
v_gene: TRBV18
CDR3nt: TGTGCCAGCTCACCAGCCCTCGGGGGGCGAGGTGGGGCCAACGTCCTGACTTTC
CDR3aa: CASSPALGGRGGANVLTF

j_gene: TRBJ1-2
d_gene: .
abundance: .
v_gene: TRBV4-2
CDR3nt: TGTGCCAGCAGCCAAGATGGACATAACTATGGCTACACCTTC
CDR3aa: CASSQDGHNYGYTF

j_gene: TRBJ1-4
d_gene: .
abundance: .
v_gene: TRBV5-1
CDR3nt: TGCGCCAGCAGCTTCTCCCCTGCAACTAATGAAAAACTGTTTTTT
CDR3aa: CASSFSPATNEKLFF

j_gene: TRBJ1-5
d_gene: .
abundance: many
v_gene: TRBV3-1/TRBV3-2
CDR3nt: TGTGCCAGCAGCCTGGGCGGGAGCAATCAGCCCCAGCATTTT
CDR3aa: CASSLGGSNQPQHF

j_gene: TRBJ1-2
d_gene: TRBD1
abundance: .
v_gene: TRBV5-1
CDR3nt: TGCGCCAGCAGCTTGAACAGGGGGCGAGAGGGCTACACCTTC
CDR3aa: CASSLNRGREGYTF

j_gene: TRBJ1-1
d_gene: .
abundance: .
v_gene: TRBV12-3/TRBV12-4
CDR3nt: TGTGCCAGCAGTTTCACAGGGAACACTGAAGCTTTCTTT
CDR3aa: CASSFTGNTEAFF

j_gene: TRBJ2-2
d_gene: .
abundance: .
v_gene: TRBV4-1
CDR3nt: TGCGCCAGCAGCCAAGGGACAGACTACACCGGGGAGCTGTTTTTT
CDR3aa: CASSQGTDYTGELFF

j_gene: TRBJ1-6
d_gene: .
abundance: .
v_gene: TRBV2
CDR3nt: TGTGCCAGCAGTGAAGCGCTAGGAGGTCCCCTCCACTTT
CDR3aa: CASSEALGGPLHF

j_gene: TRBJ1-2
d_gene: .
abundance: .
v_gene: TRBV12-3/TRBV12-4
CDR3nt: TGTGCCAGCGGGTTAAGGCGGTGGGGCTACACCTTC
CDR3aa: CASGLRRWGYTF

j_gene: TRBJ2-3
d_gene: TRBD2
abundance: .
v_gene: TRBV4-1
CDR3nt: TGCGCCAGCAGCCTCAATAGCGGGGGTGGGACAGATACGCAGTATTTT
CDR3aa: CASSLNSGGGTDTQYF

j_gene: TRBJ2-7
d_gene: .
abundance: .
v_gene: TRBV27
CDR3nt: TGTGCCAGCAGTTCCGGACAGCCGCCCTACGAGCAGTACTTC
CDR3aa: CASSSGQPPYEQYF

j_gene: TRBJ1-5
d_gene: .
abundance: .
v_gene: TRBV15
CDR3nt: TGTGCCACCAGCAGAGATCTGGGAGGGAGGGTTTATAGCAATCAGCCCCAGCATTTT
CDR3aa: CATSRDLGGRVYSNQPQHF

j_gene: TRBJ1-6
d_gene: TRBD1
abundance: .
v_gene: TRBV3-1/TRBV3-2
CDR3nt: TGTGCCAGCAGAGAGACAGGGGGCAATTCACCCCTCCACTTT
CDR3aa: CASRETGGNSPLHF

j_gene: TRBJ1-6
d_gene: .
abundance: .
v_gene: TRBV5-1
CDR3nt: TGCGCCAGCAGCTTGGGTGTCTCGGTGAATTCACCCCTCCACTTT
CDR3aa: CASSLGVSVNSPLHF

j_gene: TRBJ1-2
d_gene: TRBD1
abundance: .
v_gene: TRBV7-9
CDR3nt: TGTGCCAGCAGTTCTCCCGGGACAGGGTTCGGCGGCTACACCTTC
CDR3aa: CASSSPGTGFGGYTF

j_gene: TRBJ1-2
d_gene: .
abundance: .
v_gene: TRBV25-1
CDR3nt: TGTGCCAGCAGTGAGGCAGGGCCCTATGGCTACACCTTC
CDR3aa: CASSEAGPYGYTF

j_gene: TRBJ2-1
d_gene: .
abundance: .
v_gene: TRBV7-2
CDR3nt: TGTGCCAGCAGGCCCCGCGTCGGCTCCTACAATGAGCAGTTCTTC
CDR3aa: CASRPRVGSYNEQFF

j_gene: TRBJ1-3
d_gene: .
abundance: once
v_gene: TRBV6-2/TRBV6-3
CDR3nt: TGTGCCAGCAGCCCCTTTGGAAACACCATATATTTT
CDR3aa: CASSPFGNTIYF

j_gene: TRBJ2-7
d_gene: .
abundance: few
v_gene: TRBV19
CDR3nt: TGTGCCAGTAGTATTCAAGGGGTCGAGCAGTACTTC
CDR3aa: CASSIQGVEQYF

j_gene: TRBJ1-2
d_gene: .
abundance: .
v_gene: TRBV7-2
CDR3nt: TGTGCCAGCAGCTTAGCCGGGGGGAGGAACCAAATCTATGGCTACACCTTC
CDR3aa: CASSLAGGRNQIYGYTF

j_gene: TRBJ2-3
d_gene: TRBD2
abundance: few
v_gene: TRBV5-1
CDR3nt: TGCGCCCGCGGGGGCGGGGGGCTAACAGATACGCAGTATTTT
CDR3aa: CARGGGGLTDTQYF

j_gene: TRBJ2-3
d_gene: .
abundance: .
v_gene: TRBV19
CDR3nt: TGTGCCAGTAGTACCCAACAGGCGGTTACAGATACGCAGTATTTT
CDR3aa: CASSTQQAVTDTQYF

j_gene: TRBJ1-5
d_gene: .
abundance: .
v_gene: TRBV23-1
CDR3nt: TGCGCCAGCAGTCGCGGTCAGCCCCAGCATTTT
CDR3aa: CASSRGQPQHF

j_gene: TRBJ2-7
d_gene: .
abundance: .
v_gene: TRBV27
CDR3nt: TGTGCCAGCAGTTTAGGGGTCGCAGGGGACGAGCAGTACTTC
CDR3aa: CASSLGVAGDEQYF

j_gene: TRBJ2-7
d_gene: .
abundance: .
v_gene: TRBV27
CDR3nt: TGTGCCAGCAGTTTTGCGGGACCCTCTCCTTACGAGCAGTACTTC
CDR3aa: CASSFAGPSPYEQYF

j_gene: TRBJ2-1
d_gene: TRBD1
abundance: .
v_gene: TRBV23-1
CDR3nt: TGCGCCAGCAGTCCAAAAGGACAGGGAGGTTTTGTTGATGAGCAGTTCTTC
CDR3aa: CASSPKGQGGFVDEQFF

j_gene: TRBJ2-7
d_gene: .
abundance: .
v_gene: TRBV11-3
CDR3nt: TGTGCCAGCAGCTTTATGCGGAACTCCTACGAGCAGTACTTC
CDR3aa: CASSFMRNSYEQYF

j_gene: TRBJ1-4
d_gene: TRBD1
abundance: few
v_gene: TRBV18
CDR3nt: TGTGCCAGCTCACCTGGACAGGGGTCCAGACTTCGTTGGGAAAAACTGTTTTTT
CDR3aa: CASSPGQGSRLRWEKLFF

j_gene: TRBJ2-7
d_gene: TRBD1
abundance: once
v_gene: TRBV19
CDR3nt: TGTGCCAGTAGTGAAACCGGGACAGGGAGTTACGAGCAGTACTTC
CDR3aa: CASSETGTGSYEQYF

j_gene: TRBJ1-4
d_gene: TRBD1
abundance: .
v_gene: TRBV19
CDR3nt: TGTGCCAGTAGTACCGGACAGGGAGGTGAAAAACTGTTTTTT
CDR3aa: CASSTGQGGEKLFF

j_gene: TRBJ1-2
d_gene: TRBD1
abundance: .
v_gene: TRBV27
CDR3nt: TGTGCCAGCAGTTTATTGCAGGGGGCGACAGGCTACACCTTC
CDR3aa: CASSLLQGATGYTF

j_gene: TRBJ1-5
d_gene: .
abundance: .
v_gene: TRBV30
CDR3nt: TGTGCCTGGAGTAGGACAGCTCCTTATCAGCCCCAGCATTTT
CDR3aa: CAWSRTAPYQPQHF

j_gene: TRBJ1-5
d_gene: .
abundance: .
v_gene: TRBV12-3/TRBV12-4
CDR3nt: TGTGCCAGCAGCCTACTGGGCTATCAGCCCCAGCATTTT
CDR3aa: CASSLLGYQPQHF

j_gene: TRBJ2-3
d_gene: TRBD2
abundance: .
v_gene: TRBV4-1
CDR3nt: TGCGCCAGCAGCCGTTCTAGCGGGGCTAGCACAGATACGCAGTATTTT
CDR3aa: CASSRSSGASTDTQYF

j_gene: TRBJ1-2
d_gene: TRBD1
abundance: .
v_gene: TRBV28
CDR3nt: TGTGCCAGCCGCAGGGGGGACTATGGCTACACCTTC
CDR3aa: CASRRGDYGYTF

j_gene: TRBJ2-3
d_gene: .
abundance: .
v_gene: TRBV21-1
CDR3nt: TGTGCCAGCAGCAAAGCGGCGGAGCAGCCCACAGATACGCAGTATTTT
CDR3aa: CASSKAAEQPTDTQYF

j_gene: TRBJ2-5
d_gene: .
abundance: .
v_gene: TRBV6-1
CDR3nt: TGTGCCAGCAGTGTCGACAGGGGAATGGCTAGCGGGACAAAAGAGACCCAGTACTTC
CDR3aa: CASSVDRGMASGTKETQYF

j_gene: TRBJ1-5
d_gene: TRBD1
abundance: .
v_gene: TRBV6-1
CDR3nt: TGTGCCTCCAACCGCGTCACAGGGGCCAATCAGCCCCAGCATTTT
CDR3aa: CASNRVTGANQPQHF

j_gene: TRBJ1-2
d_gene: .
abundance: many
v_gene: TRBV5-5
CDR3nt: TGTGCCAGCAGCGGTCAGGGGACGGTCTATGGCTACACCTTC
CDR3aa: CASSGQGTVYGYTF

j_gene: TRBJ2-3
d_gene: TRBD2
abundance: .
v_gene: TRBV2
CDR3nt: TGTGCCAGCAGTAAGACAAGACTAGCGGGGGGGCACCAAGGCACAGATACGCAGTATTTT
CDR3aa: CASSKTRLAGGHQGTDTQYF

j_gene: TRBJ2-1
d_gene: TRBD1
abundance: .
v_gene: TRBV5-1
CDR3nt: TGCGCCAGCAGCGAGGGGACAGATTATCACAATGAGCAGTTCTTC
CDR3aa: CASSEGTDYHNEQFF

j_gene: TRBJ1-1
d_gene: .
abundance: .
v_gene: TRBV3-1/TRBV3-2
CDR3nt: TGTGCCAGCAGCCAAGAGTCGGGGAGGGTCACTGAAGCTTTCTTT
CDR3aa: CASSQESGRVTEAFF

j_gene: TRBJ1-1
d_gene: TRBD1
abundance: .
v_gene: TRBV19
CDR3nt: TGTGCCAGCCAACAGGGGGCGCCCGCTGAAGCTTTCTTT
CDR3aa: CASQQGAPAEAFF

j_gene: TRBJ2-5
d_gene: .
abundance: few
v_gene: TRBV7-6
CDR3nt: TGTGCCAGCAGCTTAGTTGGGGAGATCCAAGAGACCCAGTACTTC
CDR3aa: CASSLVGEIQETQYF

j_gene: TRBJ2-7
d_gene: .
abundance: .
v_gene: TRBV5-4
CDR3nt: TGTGCCAGCAGCTCCTCCGGGGCCTACGAGCAGTACTTC
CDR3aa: CASSSSGAYEQYF

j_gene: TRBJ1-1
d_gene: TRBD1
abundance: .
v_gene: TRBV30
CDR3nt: TGTGCCTGGAGTTGGGTCAGGGGGCAAACTGAAGCTTTCTTT
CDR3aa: CAWSWVRGQTEAFF

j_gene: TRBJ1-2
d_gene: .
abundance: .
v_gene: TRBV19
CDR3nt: TGTGCCACCCGCGCGGGGGTAGACTATGGCTACACCTTC
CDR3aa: CATRAGVDYGYTF

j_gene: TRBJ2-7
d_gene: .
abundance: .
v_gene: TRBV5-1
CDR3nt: TGCGCCAGCAGCGGAGGGACAGCCAATTACGAGCAGTACTTC
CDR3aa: CASSGGTANYEQYF

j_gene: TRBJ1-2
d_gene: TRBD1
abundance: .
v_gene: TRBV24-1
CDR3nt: TGTGCCACCAGTGATCGACAGGGGGCAAGATCTTCCTACTATGGCTACACCTTC
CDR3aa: CATSDRQGARSSYYGYTF

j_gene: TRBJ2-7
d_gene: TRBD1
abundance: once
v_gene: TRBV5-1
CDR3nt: TGCGCCAGCAGCTTGGAGGGGGCAGGCTACGAGCAGTACTTC
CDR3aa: CASSLEGAGYEQYF

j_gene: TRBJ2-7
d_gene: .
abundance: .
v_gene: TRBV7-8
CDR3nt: TGTGCCAGCAGCCCCGACAGTTTCGGCCACGAGCAGTACTTC
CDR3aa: CASSPDSFGHEQYF

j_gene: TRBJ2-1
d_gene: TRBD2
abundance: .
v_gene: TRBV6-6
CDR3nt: TGTGCCAGCAGCCCCCCGGGGGGGTACAATGAGCAGTTCTTC
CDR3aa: CASSPPGGYNEQFF

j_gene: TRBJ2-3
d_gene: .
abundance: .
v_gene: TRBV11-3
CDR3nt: TGTGCCAGCACTCGGGGGAGACTCACAGATACGCAGTATTTT
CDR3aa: CASTRGRLTDTQYF

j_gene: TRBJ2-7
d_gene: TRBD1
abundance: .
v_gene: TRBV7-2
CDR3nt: TGTGCCAGCAGCTTAACATTACAGGGGCTCGAGCAGTACTTC
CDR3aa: CASSLTLQGLEQYF

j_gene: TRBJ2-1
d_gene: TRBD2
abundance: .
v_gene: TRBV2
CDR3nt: TGTGCCAGCAGGGGTAGAGCGGGAGATTACAATGAGCAGTTCTTC
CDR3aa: CASRGRAGDYNEQFF

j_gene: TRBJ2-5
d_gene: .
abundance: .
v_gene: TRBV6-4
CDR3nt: TGTGCCAGCAGTGAAGCTCCCGGTGGGACCCAGTACTTC
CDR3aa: CASSEAPGGTQYF

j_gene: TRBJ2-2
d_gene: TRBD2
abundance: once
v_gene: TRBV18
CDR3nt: TGTGCCAGCTCACCATTAGCGGGGGACACCGGGGAGCTGTTTTTT
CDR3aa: CASSPLAGDTGELFF

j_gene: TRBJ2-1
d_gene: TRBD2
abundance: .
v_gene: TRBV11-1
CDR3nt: TGTGCCAGCAGCTTAGTGGCTAGCGGGAGCTGGGCTGAGCAGTTCTTC
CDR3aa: CASSLVASGSWAEQFF